Following are 6 T cell receptor beta chains from one sample sequenced in a study of blood T cell repertoires in COVID-19. Profiled with immunoSEQ multiplex PCR; TCRdb holds only in-frame clones, not every one. The sample has about 140,000 clones, roughly four fifths seen once. What was sequenced was peripheral blood. The source of these receptors is a human donor in a cohort sampled during active COVID-19.

The chain uses TRBV4-3 and TRBJ2-2; tentatively, D is TRBD2 (6 bases). Trimming pared 0 bases from V and 5 bases from J, leaving 10 bases between. CDR1 is LGHNA, CDR2 YSLEER, per germline. CDR3 size: 15 residues. Written as DNA, the CDR3 is TGCGCCAGCAGCCAAGACCTAAGCGGGACCGGGGAGCTGTTTTTT. It encodes CASSQDLSGTGELFF.

The rearrangement uses TRBV7-3 and TRBJ2-3; TRBD2 matches 10 bases. Germline CDR1 and CDR2: SGHTA and FQGTGA. V lost 2 bases to trimming and J lost 1 base; unmatched junction nucleotides: 6. The CDR3 totals 17 residues. The CDR3 here is CASSLSRLAGGTDTQYF. DNA for the CDR3: TGTGCCAGCAGCTTATCCCGCCTAGCGGGAGGCACAGATACGCAGTATTTT.

The rearrangement joins TRBV29-1 to TRBJ2-7, with D perhaps TRBD1 (5 bases). V lost 4 bases, J lost 5 bases, and 12 bases lay in between. Germline lookup yields CDR1 SQVTM and CDR2 ANQGSEA. CDR3 length: 12 amino acids. The CDR3 sequence: CSVADSKDEQYF. The CDR3 nucleotides read TGCAGCGTTGCTGACAGTAAGGACGAGCAGTACTTC.

J is TRBJ2-3 and V is TRBV27, with 7 bases aligning to TRBD2. V was pared by 5 bases and J by 1 base, with 6 bases of the junction left unmatched. This CDR3 has 15 residues. The V gene's germline CDR1 is MNHEY and CDR2 SMNVEV (reference sequence). The CDR3 protein is CASSPRGDGTDTQYF. The CDR3 DNA sequence: TGTGCCAGCAGTCCCCGGGGGGACGGCACAGATACGCAGTATTTT.

CDR3 amino acids: CASSAVGAGYRLMNTEAFF. For the CDR3, the DNA is TGTGCCAGCAGCGCCGTAGGGGCAGGGTATCGCCTCATGAACACTGAAGCTTTCTTT. The V call is TRBV9, the J call TRBJ1-1, with D maybe TRBD1 (5 bases). The CDR3 runs 19 residues. Germline loops: CDR1 SGDLS, CDR2 YYNGEE. The germline V and J ends were trimmed by 3 bases and 0 bases, with 24 bases remaining between them.

The chain combines TRBV5-4 with TRBJ2-7; 7 nucleotides align to TRBD2. V dropped 2 bases and J dropped 5; count of bases not matched to a gene: 1. The CDR3 has 12 amino acids. Germline V gene sequence: CDR1 SGHNT, CDR2 YYREEE (reference sequence). CDR3 bases: TGTGCCAGCAGCTTTCTAGCGGACGAGCAGTACTTC. Amino acid sequence: CASSFLADEQYF.